The 30 T cell receptor beta chains below were found in one sample sequenced in a study of T-cell memory formation after mild COVID-19. TCRdb passed the 5' RACE reads through MiXCR, listing each CDR3 protein once. The sample has about 250,000 distinct CDR3 sequences, 15% seen once. Sequencing was done on a sample of PBMCs or a T cell subset sorted from them (not recorded which). These receptors were collected from an adult woman who had mild COVID-19 (a few samples of this study predate the infection). Cell type and time point are not known.

The V and J genes are TRBV12-3 or TRBV12-4 and TRBJ2-3; 13 bases are shared with TRBD2. V gave up 4 bases and J gave up 2 bases; unmatched junction bases: 6. This CDR3 contains 17 residues. CDR3 in DNA: TGTGCCAGCAGTTACCGGGGACTAGCGGGATACACAGATACGCAGTATTTT. It specifies CASSYRGLAGYTDTQYF.

The table lists this clonotype with a few counts. The DNA of the CDR3 is TGTGCCAGTAGTAGTTCGACGGACAGGGTTGGTGAGCAGTTCTTC. Translating gives CASSSSTDRVGEQFF. V is TRBV19 and J is TRBJ2-1; 8 nucleotides agree with TRBD1. From germline, CDR1 is LNHDA and CDR2 SQIVND (reference sequence). This CDR3 has 15 residues. Unmatched junction bases numbered 11, after V lost 4 bases and J lost 9 bases.

This chain links TRBV2 with TRBJ2-1; D is ambiguous. The germline CDR1 and CDR2 sequences are SNHLY and FYNNEI. This CDR3 is 14 amino acids long. Trimming cost V 4 bases and J 0 bases, with 7 bases left between them. DNA of the CDR3: TGTGCCAGCAGTGTAGTCCGCTCCTACAATGAGCAGTTCTTC. It encodes CASSVVRSYNEQFF.

V and J are TRBV12-3 or TRBV12-4 and TRBJ2-3; 7 positions agree with TRBD1. Trimming took 5 bases from V and 5 from J; bases not matched to a gene: 7. The CDR3 totals 14 residues. CDR3 sequence reads: CASSRRQGGDTQYF. The CDR3 nucleotides are TGTGCCAGCAGTCGAAGACAGGGTGGAGATACGCAGTATTTT.

This clonotype was detected a few times. The chain is built from TRBV5-1 and TRBJ2-1; 8 positions match TRBD1. V lost 4 bases, J lost 0 bases, and 3 bases stayed unmatched. The CDR3 totals 15 residues. Germline CDR1 reads SGHRS; CDR2 reads YFSETQ. CDR3 DNA: TGCGCCAGCAGCGCGACAGGGGACTCCTACAATGAGCAGTTCTTC. This sequence encodes CASSATGDSYNEQFF. Looking up the rest from reference TRBV5-1 and TRBJ2-1 gives the full variable domain: KAGVTQTPRYLIKTRGQQVTLSCSPISGHRSVSWYQQTPGQGLQFLFEYFSETQRNKGNFPGRFSGRQFSNSRSEMNVSTLELGDSALYLCASSATGDSYNEQFFGPGTRLTVL.

This rearrangement joins TRBV28 to TRBJ2-2, with 7 bases that match TRBD1. The V and J ends lost 4 bases and 7 bases, in that order; junction bases with no gene match: 18. The CDR3 covers 18 residues. Germline-derived CDR1 and CDR2 are MDHEN and SYDVKM. CDR3 sequence: CASSSGTAPSYVGGELFF. CDR3 in DNA: TGTGCCAGCAGTTCCGGGACAGCCCCGTCCTACGTAGGCGGGGAGCTGTTTTTT. The entire variable domain, with the rest obtained from reference TRBV28 and TRBJ2-2, is as follows: DVKVTQSSRYLVKRTGEKVFLECVQDMDHENMFWYRQDPGLGLRLIYFSYDVKMKEKGDIPEGYSVSREKKERFSLILESASTNQTSMYLCASSSGTAPSYVGGELFFGEGSRLTVL.

V usage is TRBV7-2 and J usage is TRBJ2-7; D is uncertain. The CDR3 length is 14 residues. Deletions cut 4 bases from V and 7 bases from J, with 17 bases between. CDR1 is SGHTA and CDR2 is FQGNSA in the germline V gene. CDR3 loop: CASSSGRNTLEQYF. The CDR3 region has the DNA TGTGCCAGCAGCTCAGGTCGGAACACCCTGGAGCAGTACTTC.

The chain is built from TRBV5-6 and TRBJ1-5, with 8 bases matching TRBD1. The CDR3 spans 15 residues. The V and J ends lost 3 bases and 3 bases, in that order; junction bases with no gene match: 5. Germline CDR1 reads SGHDT; CDR2 reads YYEEEE. The CDR3 nucleotides read TGTGCCAGCAGCTCGGGACAGGCCTCCAATCAGCCCCAGCATTTT. It encodes CASSSGQASNQPQHF.

This clonotype has only a few counts. This sequence joins TRBV5-1 and TRBJ2-5, with 10 bases lining up with TRBD1. Trimming removed 3 bases from V and 3 bases from J; junction bases left unmatched: 5. CDR3 length equals 15 residues. Germline V lookup: CDR1 SGHRS, CDR2 YFSETQ. CDR3 coding DNA: TGCGCCAGCAGCTGGACGACAGGGGGCAAAGAGACCCAGTACTTC. Protein product: CASSWTTGGKETQYF.

This clonotype was picked up a small number of times. The rearrangement joins TRBV5-1 to TRBJ2-1, with 11 nucleotides matching TRBD2. V lost 1 base, J lost 10 bases, and 13 bases stayed unmatched. CDR3 size: 17 residues. The germline gives CDR1 SGHRS, CDR2 YFSETQ. This CDR3 reads CASSLPPGLADTREQFF. For the CDR3, the DNA is TGCGCCAGCAGCTTGCCCCCGGGACTAGCGGATACCCGCGAGCAGTTCTTC.

This chain joins TRBV5-1 and TRBJ2-5; D call uncertain. Germline V lookup: CDR1 SGHRS, CDR2 YFSETQ. The V end lost 5 bases, the J end lost 2 bases, and 19 bases lay between the germline ends. The CDR3 extends over 16 amino acids. The CDR3 bases are TGCGCCAGCAGTCAAGACTGGTCGGGCTTTCAAGAGACCCAGTACTTC. The encoded protein is CASSQDWSGFQETQYF.

The chain combines TRBV6-5 with TRBJ1-4; 7 bases match TRBD1. Germline CDR1 MNHEY, CDR2 SVGAGI. The CDR3 has 16 amino acids. V lost 0 bases to trimming and J lost 8 bases; unmatched junction nucleotides: 9. The CDR3 DNA sequence: TGTGCCAGCAGTTACTCCGGGACAGTCAGCGGGGAAAAACTGTTTTTT. Residues: CASSYSGTVSGEKLFF.

The rearrangement uses TRBV5-1 and TRBJ2-1, with D possibly being TRBD2 (5 bases). Looked up from germline, CDR1 is SGHRS and CDR2 is YFSETQ. The CDR3 extends over 17 amino acids. V was clipped by 3 bases and J by 0 bases, with 16 bases between them. CDR3 in DNA: TGCGCCAGCAGCTCCCCACGCCTAGGGAGCTCCTACAATGAGCAGTTCTTC. Protein: CASSSPRLGSSYNEQFF.

This clonotype was counted between two and nine times. This chain uses TRBV20-1 with TRBJ1-1; the match to TRBD1 covers 11 bases. From germline, CDR1 is DFQATT and CDR2 SNEGSKA (reference sequence). The CDR3 is 16 residues long. V was pared by 4 bases and J by 5 bases, with 12 bases of the junction left unmatched. The CDR3 DNA is TGCAGTGCTACCCCAGGACAGGGGGCAGGAAGGACTGAAGCTTTCTTT. Amino acids: CSATPGQGAGRTEAFF.

This clonotype occurred a few times. This sequence joins TRBV7-8 and TRBJ2-1; 10 positions agree with TRBD2. This CDR3 spans 14 amino acids. The trim removed 6 bases at V and 8 bases at J, leaving 7 bases unmatched. Germline lookup yields CDR1 SGHVS and CDR2 FQNEAQ. CDR3 loop: CASRPPGLAYEQFF. As DNA, the CDR3 is TGTGCCAGCAGACCACCGGGACTAGCGTATGAGCAGTTCTTC.

This clonotype was seen ten or more times. The chain joins TRBV7-2 to TRBJ1-1, with D possibly matching TRBD1 (5 bases). CDR1 SGHTA and CDR2 FQGNSA come from the germline V gene. V was clipped by 5 bases and J by 1 base, with 8 bases between them. The CDR3 is made up of 13 amino acids. This CDR3 is CASSQQANTEAFF. CDR3 nucleotides: TGTGCCAGCAGCCAACAGGCGAACACTGAAGCTTTCTTT. The whole variable domain, filled in from reference TRBV7-2 and TRBJ1-1, reads GAGVSQSPSNKVTEKGKDVELRCDPISGHTALYWYRQSLGQGLEFLIYFQGNSAPDKSGLPSDRFSAERTGGSVSTLTIQRTQQEDSAVYLCASSQQANTEAFFGQGTRLTVV.

This clonotype has just a few counts. The V and J genes are TRBV21-1 and TRBJ1-4; TRBD1, as called in the table, went unchecked against the DNA. TRBV21-1 is termed a pseudogene. The CDR3 consists of 15 residues. CDR3 nucleotide sequence: TGTGCCAGCAGCAAACTCCCAGGGCTCGTTGTAAAACTGTTTTTT. It yields the protein CASSKLPGLVVKLFF.

The chain recombines TRBV7-2 with TRBJ2-4; no clear D gene. Looked up from germline, CDR1 is SGHTA and CDR2 is FQGNSA. V lost 2 bases and J lost 0, with 8 bases in between. This CDR3 spans 15 amino acids. The CDR3 sequence is CASSLNLIAKNIQYF. CDR3 sequence (DNA): TGTGCCAGCAGCTTAAATCTCATAGCCAAAAACATTCAGTACTTC.

This clonotype has ten or more counts. The chain employs TRBV12-3 or TRBV12-4 and TRBJ2-2; 10 nucleotides match TRBD1. J gave up 6 bases and V 6 bases, and 13 bases lay outside the gene matches. This CDR3 has 17 residues. CDR3 nucleotides: TGTGCCAGCAGAGAGACAGGGGGCCGGGGGATCTCCGGGGAGCTGTTTTTT. Translating it yields CASRETGGRGISGELFF.

This clonotype was found many times. The chain is built from TRBV14 and TRBJ1-1; the match to TRBD1 covers 7 bases. The germline CDR1 and CDR2 sequences are SGHDN and FVKESK. The V gene end was trimmed by 0 bases and the J gene end by 5 bases; junction bases not matched to a gene: 3. This CDR3 is built from 14 residues. The CDR3 is CASSQDPGQTEAFF. The CDR3, as DNA: TGTGCCAGCAGCCAAGACCCGGGACAGACTGAAGCTTTCTTT.

The chain carries TRBV12-3 or TRBV12-4 and TRBJ2-7; D ambiguous. Trimming left V 6 bases short and J 1 base short, with 7 bases between. The CDR3 has 12 residues. The CDR3 here is CASSRFSYEQYF. CDR3 bases: TGTGCCAGCAGCCGTTTTTCCTACGAGCAGTACTTC.

This clonotype appeared a few times. The CDR3 loop is CASSARQGGYGYTF. CDR3 coding DNA: TGTGCCAGCAGTGCGAGACAGGGAGGCTATGGCTACACCTTC. This chain connects TRBV27 to TRBJ1-2; 7 nucleotides align to TRBD1. V shed 5 bases, J shed 4 bases, and the junction held 7 bases outside the gene matches. The CDR3 runs to 14 residues. The germline V gene has CDR1 MNHEY and CDR2 SMNVEV (reference sequence).

Only a few counts were recorded for this clonotype. The chain employs TRBV29-1 and TRBJ2-7; D ambiguous. The CDR3 loop spans 10 amino acids. V lost 4 bases to trimming and J lost 5 bases, with 6 bases between them. Germline V gene sequence: CDR1 SQVTM, CDR2 ANQGSEA. The CDR3 reads CSVGSNEQYF. CDR3 bases: TGCAGCGTTGGGTCCAACGAGCAGTACTTC.

This clonotype turned up a few times. This chain connects TRBV2 to TRBJ1-3, with D perhaps TRBD1 (5 bases). V was shortened by 3 bases and J by 2 bases, with 8 bases between the two germline ends. Germline V gene sequence: CDR1 SNHLY, CDR2 FYNNEI. The CDR3 spans 14 residues. This CDR3 is CASSEIQAGNTIYF. The CDR3 nucleotides are TGTGCCAGCAGTGAGATACAGGCTGGAAACACCATATATTTT.

This clonotype was observed a few times. The chain links TRBV15 to TRBJ2-1, with D possibly TRBD2 on 6 matching bases. There are 14 residues in the CDR3. Germline lookup yields CDR1 LNHNV and CDR2 YYDKDF (reference sequence). V dropped 0 bases and J dropped 6 bases, with 9 bases sitting between them. The CDR3 loop reads CATSRDRLVNEQFF. In DNA form, the CDR3 reads TGTGCCACCAGCAGAGATCGACTAGTCAATGAGCAGTTCTTC.

This clonotype has at least ten counts. The rearrangement joins TRBV29-1 to TRBJ2-7; 10 nucleotides agree with TRBD1. CDR1 SQVTM and CDR2 ANQGSEA come from the germline V gene. This CDR3 contains 15 residues. J lost 6 bases, V lost 3 bases, and 11 bases had no gene match. DNA of the CDR3: TGCAGCGTTGAGAGGGGGACAGGGGATGTTAGCGAGCAGTACTTC. It is translated as CSVERGTGDVSEQYF.

In this sample, this clonotype turned up a few times. V usage is TRBV12-3 or TRBV12-4 and J usage is TRBJ1-5; D gene uncertain. This CDR3 contains 12 residues. Trimming shortened V by 5 bases and J by 4 bases, and 6 bases separated the two germline ends. The CDR3 protein is CASSNSNQPQHF. The CDR3, as DNA: TGTGCCAGCAGTAACAGTAATCAGCCCCAGCATTTT.

This clonotype was found once. The chain combines TRBV12-3 or TRBV12-4 with TRBJ2-5, with D maybe TRBD1 (6 bases). The CDR3 is 14 amino acids. The V end was cut by 5 bases, the J end by 2 bases, with 12 bases between. In DNA, the CDR3 is TGTGCCAGCAGTCCCCGGACAGAACAAGAGACCCAGTACTTC. Amino acids: CASSPRTEQETQYF.

This clonotype was seen more than once but under ten times. The CDR3 sequence: CASSLARPGQGNYGYTF. CDR3 sequence (DNA): TGTGCCAGCAGCTTAGCACGTCCGGGACAGGGGAACTATGGCTACACCTTC. The chain employs TRBV7-9 and TRBJ1-2; 10 nucleotides align to TRBD1. Germline assignment: CDR1 SEHNR and CDR2 FQNEAQ (reference sequence). The CDR3 contains 17 residues. J gave up 2 bases and V 0 bases, and 6 bases lay outside the gene matches.

The V call is TRBV7-2, the J call TRBJ2-7, with no clear D. V shed 5 bases and J shed 0 bases, with 14 bases lying between them. The CDR3 is made up of 15 amino acids. Per the germline V gene, CDR1 is SGHTA and CDR2 is FQGNSA. Written as DNA, the CDR3 is TGTGCCAGCAGCGAGAACGTTTTGAGCTCCTACGAGCAGTACTTC. It encodes CASSENVLSSYEQYF. The whole variable domain, filled in from reference TRBV7-2 and TRBJ2-7, reads GAGVSQSPSNKVTEKGKDVELRCDPISGHTALYWYRQSLGQGLEFLIYFQGNSAPDKSGLPSDRFSAERTGGSVSTLTIQRTQQEDSAVYLCASSENVLSSYEQYFGPGTRLTVT.